This TCR beta chain was observed in a study of cytomegalovirus exposure and HLA in healthy donors. Findings of the study overall: Other equally common chains were less clonally expanded than HLA-associated TCR beta chains, a later analysis showed. The authors listed some 160 TCR beta chains as cytomegalovirus-associated.

As for this clone: Its antigen remains unidentified.

CDR1 SNHLY and CDR2 FYNNEI come from the germline V gene. CDR3 length equals 15 residues. V shed 6 bases, J shed 6 bases, and the junction held 8 bases outside the gene matches. The PCR used 60 Vbeta and 13 Jbeta primers. Some clones are missing from TCRdb's copy, which holds only in-frame ones; the method was immunoSEQ multiplex PCR. The data contain approximately 120,000 clones, approximately 17% of them singletons. J is TRBJ2-3 and V is TRBV2, with 11 bases identical to TRBD1. This receptor was identified in a female donor in good health and CMV-seropositive. Sample: PBMCs. The DNA for the CDR3 is TGTGCCAGCAGCGCTGGTGGGACAGGGGGGGATACGCAGTATTTT. The encoded protein is CASSAGGTGGDTQYF.